This T cell receptor (beta chain) was identified in a study of CD4+ T cells in melanoma. A word on this clone: Its antigen is undetermined.

The method was immunoSEQ multiplex PCR; TCRdb's version includes in-frame clones alone and lacks a portion of them. Of 55,000 or so clones detected, more than 60% appear once; the ten largest clones hold 4.5% to 6%. General study results and limits: A reported correlation linked neoantigen-specific CD4+ T cells to CD8+, macrophage and B cell function. Diverse differentiation states were reported for melanoma neoantigen-specific CD4+ T cells.

The CDR3 covers 15 residues. CDR1 and CDR2 (germline): SGHRS, YFSETQ. The trim removed 2 bases at V and 2 bases at J, leaving 2 bases unmatched. The source of this sequence is a human donor with melanoma. The sequenced sample was tumor tissue. The J gene is TRBJ1-3, the V gene TRBV5-1; 9 nucleotides align to TRBD1. The CDR3 spells CASSFNRGPGNTIYF. The CDR3 nucleotides are TGCGCCAGCAGCTTTAACAGGGGGCCTGGAAACACCATATATTTT. The whole variable domain, filled in from reference TRBV5-1 and TRBJ1-3, reads KAGVTQTPRYLIKTRGQQVTLSCSPISGHRSVSWYQQTPGQGLQFLFEYFSETQRNKGNFPGRFSGRQFSNSRSEMNVSTLELGDSALYLCASSFNRGPGNTIYFGEGSWLTVV.